This T cell receptor beta chain appears in the sequencing data of a study of vaccination and CD4 T cells after COVID-19. The CDR3 runs to 13 residues. V shed 6 bases and J shed 2 bases, with 10 bases lying between them. Per germline, CDR1 SNHLY and CDR2 FYNNEI. The treatment here: 10-day PBMC culture with coronavirus spike peptide pools or control peptides (ViraFEST assay). Remarks on this clonotype: The antigen is undetermined.

The Oncomine TCR Beta short-read assay sequenced DNA from cultured CD4+ T cells. TCRdb analysed the PCR reads with MiXCR anew, one entry per CDR3 protein. Of about 29,000 distinct CDR3 sequences detected, about 60% appear once; the ten largest clones hold about 15%. The chain couples TRBV2 to TRBJ1-2, with a tentative D call TRBD1 (6 bases). This receptor was identified in a human donor who received a COVID-19 vaccine. Sequences were derived from CD4+ T cells from blood, cultured in vitro, sampled after SARS-CoV-2 vaccination. The CDR3 here is CASSVTGNYGYTF. CDR3 sequence (DNA): TGTGCCAGCAGCGTCACAGGGAACTATGGCTACACCTTC.